This is a list of T cell receptor beta chains from one sample in a study of PD-1 blockade in classical Hodgkin lymphoma. Sequencing used immunoSEQ multiplex PCR; TCRdb keeps in-frame clones, though not all of them. The data contain tens of thousands of clones, more than 60% of them seen just once; the ten biggest clones take up around 9.8%. Sequenced here: peripheral blood mononuclear cells (PBMCs), sampled before the fourth cycle of nivolumab. Receptors were obtained from a human donor with classical Hodgkin lymphoma. The CDR3 runs from the conserved cysteine through the conserved F or W. Size is stated for part of the rows, as once, few or many counts, or as a class when the clone is expanded.

>-|TRBV4-1|14|TRBJ2-5
CASSQPQSMETQYF
>-|TRBV6-1|14|TRBJ2-1
CASIVQLSYNEQFF
>-|TRBV6-5|16|TRBJ2-5
CASSSGLAGYQETQYF
>-|TRBV19|13|TRBJ2-2
CASSIVATGELFF
>few|TRBV7-2|13|TRBJ2-7
CASSLRGSYEQYF
>once|TRBV10-3|15|TRBJ1-6
CAISESGAARPPLHF
>once|TRBV4-2|14|TRBJ2-2
CASSQDKGTGELFF
>-|TRBV5-1|17|TRBJ2-4
CASSPAWTGDAKNIQYF
>-|TRBV4-3|17|TRBJ2-7
CASSQDLIGDSSYEQYF
>-|TRBV5-1|16|TRBJ2-3
CASSRSWTGGTDTQYF
>-|TRBV28|16|TRBJ2-5
CASSLSGTGVGETQYF
>-|TRBV4-2|21|TRBJ1-3
CASSQEAAGRGRISSGNTIYF
>-|TRBV2|13|TRBJ2-4
CASLGVAKNIQYF
>-|TRBV5-1|15|TRBJ2-3
CASSLEGGGTDTQYF
>once|TRBV15|14|TRBJ1-5
CATSRVTGTQPQHF
>-|TRBV18|12|TRBJ1-4
CASSPGWEKLFF
>-|TRBV6-1|12|TRBJ2-7
CASRQGMYEQYF
>-|TRBV19|14|TRBJ1-5
CASKEGNPNQPQHF
>-|TRBV5-1|15|TRBJ2-2
CASSLLGANTGELFF
>-|TRBV10-3|15|TRBJ2-2
CAIRAGSSNTGELFF
>-|TRBV4-2|18|TRBJ2-2
CASSQEGLAGGLGGELFF
>medium-sized|TRBV6-5|13|TRBJ1-1
CASSFGANTEAFF
>-|TRBV6-5|13|TRBJ2-7
CASSYYTLYEQYF
>-|TRBV15|21|TRBJ2-5
CATSRERMGSGGGDFQETQYF
>-|TRBV28|13|TRBJ2-3
CASSLGGTDTQYF
>few|TRBV5-6|14|TRBJ1-1
CASREGGRSTEAFF
>-|TRBV7-2|17|TRBJ2-7
CASSSSGWGKTSYEQYF
>-|TRBV7-8|11|TRBJ2-7
CASKGGSKQYF
>-|TRBV15|14|TRBJ2-4
CATSGGGEFGIQYF
>-|TRBV7-9|16|TRBJ2-1
CASITKTSGGHNEQFF
>-|TRBV29-1|13|TRBJ1-4
CSAKDLVKEKLFF
>-|TRBV7-9|13|TRBJ2-2
CASTPRGAGELFF
>-|TRBV7-2|16|TRBJ2-6
CASSSGPASGANVLTF
>-|TRBV15|16|TRBJ2-3
CATTHLDWKRTDTQYF
>-|TRBV7-7|14|TRBJ2-5
CASSQTGRQETQYF
>-|TRBV13|15|TRBJ2-1
CASSIPGQGKNEQFF
>-|TRBV9|13|TRBJ1-1
CASSVEMNTEAFF
>-|TRBV29-1|13|TRBJ1-2
CSAWTREVYGYTF
>-|TRBV13|17|TRBJ2-3
CASSPASGFPSTDTQYF
>few|TRBV2|12|TRBJ2-7
CASTGRDYEQYF
>-|TRBV28|14|TRBJ1-2
CASSPGSSYYGYTF
>few|TRBV7-8|13|TRBJ2-7
CASTPSTLGEQYF